This T cell receptor beta chain was retrieved from a study of T-cell reconstitution after alpha-beta-depleted transplantation in children. Library preparation (for TCRbeta) was performed with unique molecular identifiers. TCRdb redid the calling of the PCR reads with MiXCR, one entry per CDR3 protein. The sample has approximately 270,000 distinct CDR3 sequences, over 8% seen once; the top ten hold around 9.1%. Germline-derived CDR1 and CDR2 are LGHDT and YNNKEL (reference sequence). The CDR3 consists of 16 residues. Between the trimmed V and J ends, which lost 0 bases and 0 bases, there was a span of 6 bases.

The TCR was taken from a human donor who donated a stem cell graft to a child with SCID. This chain connects TRBV3-1 to TRBJ2-6, with D uncertain. The specimen was PBMCs from the stem cell graft donor, collected from the stem cell graft. CDR3 DNA sequence: TGTGCCAGCAGCCAAGATTGGACCTCTGGGGCCAACGTCCTGACTTTC. Translation: CASSQDWTSGANVLTF. The whole variable domain, remainder taken from reference TRBV3-1 and TRBJ2-6, is DTAVSQTPKYLVTQMGNDKSIKCEQNLGHDTMYWYKQDSKKFLKIMFSYNNKELIINETVPNRFSPKSPDKAHLNLHINSLELGDSAVYFCASSQDWTSGANVLTFGAGSRLTVL.